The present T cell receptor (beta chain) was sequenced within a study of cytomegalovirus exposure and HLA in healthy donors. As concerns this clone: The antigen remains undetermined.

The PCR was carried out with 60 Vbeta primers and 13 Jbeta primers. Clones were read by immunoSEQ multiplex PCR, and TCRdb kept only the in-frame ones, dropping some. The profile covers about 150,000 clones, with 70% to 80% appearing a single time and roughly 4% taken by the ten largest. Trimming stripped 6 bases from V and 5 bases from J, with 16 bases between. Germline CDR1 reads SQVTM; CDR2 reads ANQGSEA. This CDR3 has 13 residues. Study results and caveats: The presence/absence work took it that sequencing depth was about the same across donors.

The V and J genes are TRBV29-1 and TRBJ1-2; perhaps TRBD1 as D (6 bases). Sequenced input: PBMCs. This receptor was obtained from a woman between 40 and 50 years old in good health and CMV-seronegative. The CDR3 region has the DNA TGCAGCGTCACCACGGGGCAGGGGTATGGCTACACCTTC. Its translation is CSVTTGQGYGYTF.